This passage covers 8 T cell receptor beta chains from one sample sequenced in a study of vaccination and CD4 T cells after COVID-19. As for treatment: roughly ten-day PBMC culture with coronavirus spike peptide pools or control peptides (ViraFEST assay). Their antigen targets remain unknown. Researchers used the Oncomine TCR Beta short-read assay to sequence DNA from cultured CD4+ T cells. TCRdb called the PCR reads again in MiXCR, with one record for every CDR3 protein. The profile shows approximately 25,000 distinct CDR3 sequences, 45% to 50% of them singletons. What was sequenced was CD4+ T cells from blood, cultured in vitro. These TCRs come from a human donor who had recovered from COVID-19.

The rearrangement links TRBV20-1 to TRBJ1-6; D is ambiguous. CDR3 length equals 15 residues. V dropped 1 base and J dropped 5 bases, with 12 bases sitting between them. Germline CDR1 DFQATT, CDR2 SNEGSKA (reference sequence). The CDR3 DNA reads TGCAGTGCTAGAGTTACGTGGAACGATAATTCACCCCTCCACTTT. Protein product: CSARVTWNDNSPLHF.

This chain connects TRBV12-3 or TRBV12-4 to TRBJ1-2, with D possibly being TRBD1 (5 bases). V lost 5 bases and J lost 4, with 14 bases in between. The CDR3 contains 14 residues. The CDR3 region is CASSADRSRYGYTF. In DNA, the CDR3 is TGTGCCAGCAGTGCAGACAGATCCCGCTATGGCTACACCTTC.

The chain recombines TRBV7-2 with TRBJ1-5; possibly TRBD1 for D (6 bases). Germline CDR1 SGHTA, CDR2 FQGNSA. V gave up 5 bases and J gave up 7 bases, with 12 bases separating them. The CDR3 length is 13 residues. As DNA, the CDR3 is TGTGCCAGCAGCATACGGGACAAACAGCCCCAGCATTTT. This gives the protein CASSIRDKQPQHF.

The CDR3 loop reads CASSPWRQGKQETQYF. DNA for the CDR3: TGTGCCAGCAGCCCTTGGAGACAGGGCAAACAAGAGACCCAGTACTTC. The gene calls are TRBV28 and TRBJ2-5; 7 nucleotides line up with TRBD1. The CDR3 loop spans 16 amino acids. Per the germline V gene, CDR1 is MDHEN and CDR2 is SYDVKM. V trimming: 6 bases; J trimming: 2 bases; junction bases outside the gene matches: 12.

The chain carries TRBV14 and TRBJ2-5; TRBD2 matches at 9 bases. Germline values: CDR1 SGHDN, CDR2 FVKESK. CDR3 length equals 18 residues. V lost 1 base to trimming and J lost 5 bases; unmatched junction nucleotides: 14. This CDR3 reads CASSQGYERGAVRETQYF. CDR3 DNA: TGTGCCAGCAGCCAAGGATATGAGCGGGGGGCCGTCCGGGAGACCCAGTACTTC.

The rearrangement links TRBV2 to TRBJ2-7; the match to TRBD2 covers 7 bases. V gave up 0 bases and J gave up 7 bases; unmatched junction bases: 6. CDR1 is SNHLY and CDR2 is FYNNEI in the germline V gene. The CDR3 sequence is 14 residues long. This CDR3 reads CASSEAGGIGEQYF. CDR3 coding DNA: TGTGCCAGCAGTGAAGCGGGGGGGATAGGAGAGCAGTACTTC. Variable domain in full (rest from reference TRBV2 and TRBJ2-7): EPEVTQTPSHQVTQMGQEVILRCVPISNHLYFYWYRQILGQKVEFLVSFYNNEISEKSEIFDDQFSVERPDGSNFTLKIRSTKLEDSAMYFCASSEAGGIGEQYFGPGTRLTVT.

This chain links TRBV5-1 with TRBJ1-5, with D uncertain. Looked up from germline, CDR1 is SGHRS and CDR2 is YFSETQ. The CDR3 sequence is 15 residues long. Trimming pared 0 bases from V and 0 bases from J, leaving 7 bases between. CDR3 in DNA: TGCGCCAGCAGCTTGGAGGGAGGTAGCAATCAGCCCCAGCATTTT. Translating it yields CASSLEGGSNQPQHF.

A few counts support this clonotype. This chain's CDR3 is CASSRDSYYEQYF. CDR3 DNA sequence: TGTGCCAGCAGCCGGGACAGCTACTACGAGCAGTACTTC. The V gene is TRBV6-1, the J gene TRBJ2-7, with 7 bases fitting TRBD1. V shed 6 bases, J shed 3 bases, and the junction held 5 bases outside the gene matches. The CDR3 runs 13 residues. Germline-derived CDR1 and CDR2 are MNHNS and SASEGT.